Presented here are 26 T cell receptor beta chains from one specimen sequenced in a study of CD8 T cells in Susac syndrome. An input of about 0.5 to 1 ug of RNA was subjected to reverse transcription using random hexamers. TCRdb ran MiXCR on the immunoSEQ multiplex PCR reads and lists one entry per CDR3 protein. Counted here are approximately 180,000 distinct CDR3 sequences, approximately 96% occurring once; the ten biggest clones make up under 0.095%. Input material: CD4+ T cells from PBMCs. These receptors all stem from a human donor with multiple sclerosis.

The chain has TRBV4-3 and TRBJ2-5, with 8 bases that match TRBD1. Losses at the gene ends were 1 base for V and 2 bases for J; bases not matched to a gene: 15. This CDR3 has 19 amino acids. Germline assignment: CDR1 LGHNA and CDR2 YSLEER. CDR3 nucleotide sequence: TGCGCCAGCAGCCAAGGGAGGACAGGGACCTTGAATCGACAAGAGACCCAGTACTTC. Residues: CASSQGRTGTLNRQETQYF.

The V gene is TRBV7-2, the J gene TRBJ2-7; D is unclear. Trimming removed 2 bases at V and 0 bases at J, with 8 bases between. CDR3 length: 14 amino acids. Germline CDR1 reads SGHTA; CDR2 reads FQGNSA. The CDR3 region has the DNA TGTGCCAGCAGCTTACCTAGGCTCTCCTACGAGCAGTACTTC. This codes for CASSLPRLSYEQYF.

Here the CDR3 reads CSVGSGTSGGRGTGELFF. The CDR3, as DNA: TGCAGCGTTGGCTCCGGGACTAGCGGGGGGCGGGGCACCGGGGAGCTGTTTTTT. The rearrangement joins TRBV29-1 to TRBJ2-2, with TRBD2 matching 15 bases. V lost 4 bases, J lost 4 bases, and 10 bases stayed unmatched. Germline CDR1 and CDR2: SQVTM and ANQGSEA. The length of the CDR3 is 18 residues.

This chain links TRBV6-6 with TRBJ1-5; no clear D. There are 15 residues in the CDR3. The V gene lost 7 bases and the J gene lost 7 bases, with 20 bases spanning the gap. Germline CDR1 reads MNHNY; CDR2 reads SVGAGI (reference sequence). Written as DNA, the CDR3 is TGTGCCAGCACCCCGGCCGGGAGGGTTGGCCAGCCCCAGCATTTT. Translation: CASTPAGRVGQPQHF.

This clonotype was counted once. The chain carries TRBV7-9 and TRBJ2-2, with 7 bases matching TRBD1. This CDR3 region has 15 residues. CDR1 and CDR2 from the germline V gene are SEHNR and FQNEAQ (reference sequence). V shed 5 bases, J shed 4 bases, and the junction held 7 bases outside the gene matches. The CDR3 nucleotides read TGTGCCAGCAGCCCCGGGACAGTCGGCACCGGGGAGCTGTTTTTT. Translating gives CASSPGTVGTGELFF. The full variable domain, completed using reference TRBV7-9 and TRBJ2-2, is DTGVSQNPRHKITKRGQNVTFRCDPISEHNRLYWYRQTLGQGPEFLTYFQNEAQLEKSRLLSDRFSAERPKGSFSTLEIQRTEQGDSAMYLCASSPGTVGTGELFFGEGSRLTVL.

The CDR3 DNA sequence: TGTGCCAGCAGTGCCGAGAGCAATCAGCCCCAGCATTTT. It specifies CASSAESNQPQHF. The chain uses TRBV6-4 and TRBJ1-5; D is uncertain. The germline V gene has CDR1 MRHNA and CDR2 SNTAGT. V dropped 4 bases and J dropped 1 base, with 5 bases sitting between them. The CDR3 has 13 amino acids.

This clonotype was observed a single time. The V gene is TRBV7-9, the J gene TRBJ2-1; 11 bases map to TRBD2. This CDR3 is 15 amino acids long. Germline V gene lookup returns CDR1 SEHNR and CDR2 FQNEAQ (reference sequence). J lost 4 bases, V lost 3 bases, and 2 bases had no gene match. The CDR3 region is CASSLTSGEYNEQFF. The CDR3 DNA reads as TGTGCCAGCAGCTTGACTAGCGGGGAGTACAATGAGCAGTTCTTC.

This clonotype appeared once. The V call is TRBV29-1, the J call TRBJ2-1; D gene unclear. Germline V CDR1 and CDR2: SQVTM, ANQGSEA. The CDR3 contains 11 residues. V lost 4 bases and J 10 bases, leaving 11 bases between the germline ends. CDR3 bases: TGCAGCGTTGGGCGGCTTGAGGAGCAGTTCTTC. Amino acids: CSVGRLEEQFF.

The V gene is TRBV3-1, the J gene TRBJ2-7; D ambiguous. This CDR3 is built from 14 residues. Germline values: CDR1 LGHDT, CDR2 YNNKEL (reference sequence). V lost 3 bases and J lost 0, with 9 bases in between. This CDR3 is CASSQATISYEQYF. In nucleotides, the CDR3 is TGTGCCAGCAGCCAGGCTACCATCTCCTACGAGCAGTACTTC.

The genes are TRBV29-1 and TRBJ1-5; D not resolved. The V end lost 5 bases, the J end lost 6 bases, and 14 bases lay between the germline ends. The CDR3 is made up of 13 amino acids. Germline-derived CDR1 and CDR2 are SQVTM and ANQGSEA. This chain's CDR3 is CSVSESWGQPQHF. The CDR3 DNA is TGCAGCGTTTCAGAGTCTTGGGGTCAGCCCCAGCATTTT.

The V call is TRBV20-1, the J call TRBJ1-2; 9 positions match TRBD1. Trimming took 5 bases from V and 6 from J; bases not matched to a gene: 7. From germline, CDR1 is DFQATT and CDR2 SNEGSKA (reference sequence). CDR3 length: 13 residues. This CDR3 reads CSALDRGADGYTF. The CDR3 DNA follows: TGCAGTGCTTTGGACAGGGGAGCGGATGGCTACACCTTC.

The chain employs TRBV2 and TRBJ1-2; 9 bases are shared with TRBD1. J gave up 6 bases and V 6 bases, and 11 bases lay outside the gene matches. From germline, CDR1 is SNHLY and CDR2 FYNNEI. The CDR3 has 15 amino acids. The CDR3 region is CASRYPGQGSDGYTF. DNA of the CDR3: TGTGCCAGCAGGTACCCGGGACAGGGTTCGGATGGCTACACCTTC.

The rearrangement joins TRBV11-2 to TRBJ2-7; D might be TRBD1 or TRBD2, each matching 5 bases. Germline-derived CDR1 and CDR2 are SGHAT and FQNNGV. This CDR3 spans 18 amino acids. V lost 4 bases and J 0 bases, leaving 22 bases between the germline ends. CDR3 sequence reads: CASSSHSPRDGFSYEQYF. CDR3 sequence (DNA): TGTGCCAGCAGCTCTCACTCCCCCCGGGACGGGTTCTCCTACGAGCAGTACTTC.

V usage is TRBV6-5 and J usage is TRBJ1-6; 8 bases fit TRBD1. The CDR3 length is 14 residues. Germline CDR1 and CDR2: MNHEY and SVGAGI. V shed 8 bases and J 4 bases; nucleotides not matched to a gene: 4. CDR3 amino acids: CASHRTGYNSPLHF. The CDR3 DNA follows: TGTGCCAGCCATCGGACAGGGTATAATTCACCCCTCCACTTT.

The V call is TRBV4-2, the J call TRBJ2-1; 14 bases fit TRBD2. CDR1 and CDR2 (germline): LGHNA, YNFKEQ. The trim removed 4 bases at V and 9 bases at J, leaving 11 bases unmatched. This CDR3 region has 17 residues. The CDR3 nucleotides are TGTGCCAGCAGCCCAATCCCGACTAGCGGGGGGGAGGCTGAGCAGTTCTTC. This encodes CASSPIPTSGGEAEQFF.

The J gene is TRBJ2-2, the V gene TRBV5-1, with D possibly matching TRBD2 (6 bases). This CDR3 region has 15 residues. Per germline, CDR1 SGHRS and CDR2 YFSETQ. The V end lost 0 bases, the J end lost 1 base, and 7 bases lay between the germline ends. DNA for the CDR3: TGCGCCAGCAGCTTGGAAGCGGGGAACACCGGGGAGCTGTTTTTT. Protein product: CASSLEAGNTGELFF.

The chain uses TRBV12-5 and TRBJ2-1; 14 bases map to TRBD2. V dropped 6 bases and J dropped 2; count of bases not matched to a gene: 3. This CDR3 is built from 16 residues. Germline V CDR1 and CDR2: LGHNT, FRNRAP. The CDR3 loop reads CASGTSGGAAYNEQFF. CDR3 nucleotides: TGTGCTAGTGGGACTAGCGGGGGGGCCGCCTACAATGAGCAGTTCTTC.

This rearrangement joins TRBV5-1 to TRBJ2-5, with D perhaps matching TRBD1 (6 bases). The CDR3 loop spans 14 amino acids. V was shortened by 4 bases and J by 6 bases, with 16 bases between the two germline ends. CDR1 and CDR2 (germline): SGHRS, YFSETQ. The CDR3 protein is CASSPWAGDQTQYF. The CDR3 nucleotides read TGCGCCAGCAGCCCTTGGGCAGGGGACCAGACCCAGTACTTC. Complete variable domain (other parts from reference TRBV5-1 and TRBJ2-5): KAGVTQTPRYLIKTRGQQVTLSCSPISGHRSVSWYQQTPGQGLQFLFEYFSETQRNKGNFPGRFSGRQFSNSRSEMNVSTLELGDSALYLCASSPWAGDQTQYFGPGTRLLVL.

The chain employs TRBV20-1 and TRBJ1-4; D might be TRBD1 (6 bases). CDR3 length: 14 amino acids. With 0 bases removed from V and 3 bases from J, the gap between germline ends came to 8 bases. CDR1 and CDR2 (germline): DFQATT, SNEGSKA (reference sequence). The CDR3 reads CSARDRGSNEKLFF. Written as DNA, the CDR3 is TGCAGTGCTAGAGACAGGGGATCTAATGAAAAACTGTTTTTT.

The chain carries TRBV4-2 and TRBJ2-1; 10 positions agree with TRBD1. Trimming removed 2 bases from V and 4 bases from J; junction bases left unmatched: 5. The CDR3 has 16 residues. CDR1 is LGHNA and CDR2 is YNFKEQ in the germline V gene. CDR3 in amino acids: CASSQPRGQGYNEQFF. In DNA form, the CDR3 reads TGTGCCAGCAGCCAACCAAGGGGACAGGGGTACAATGAGCAGTTCTTC.

The CDR3 protein is CSARVSGRTYEQYF. DNA for the CDR3: TGCAGTGCTAGAGTGTCGGGGCGAACCTACGAGCAGTACTTC. The chain combines TRBV20-1 with TRBJ2-7; D may be TRBD1 or TRBD2 (5 bases each). Between the trimmed V and J ends, which lost 1 base and 2 bases, there was a span of 12 bases. The germline gives CDR1 DFQATT, CDR2 SNEGSKA (reference sequence). This CDR3 has 14 residues.

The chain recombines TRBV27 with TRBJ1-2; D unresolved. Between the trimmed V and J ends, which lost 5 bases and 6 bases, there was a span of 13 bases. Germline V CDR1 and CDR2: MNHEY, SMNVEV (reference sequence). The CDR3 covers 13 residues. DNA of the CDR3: TGTGCCAGCAGTCCGGGGATGGCTCATGGCTACACCTTC. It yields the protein CASSPGMAHGYTF.

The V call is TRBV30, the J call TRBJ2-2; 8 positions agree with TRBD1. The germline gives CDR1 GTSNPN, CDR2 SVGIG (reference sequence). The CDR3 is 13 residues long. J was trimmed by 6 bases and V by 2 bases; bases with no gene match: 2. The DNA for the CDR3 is TGTGCCTGGAGTAAGGACAGGGCCGGGGAGCTGTTTTTT. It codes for CAWSKDRAGELFF.

This CDR3 reads CAWSQGINYGYTF. CDR3 coding DNA: TGTGCCTGGAGTCAGGGGATTAACTATGGCTACACCTTC. This chain links TRBV30 with TRBJ1-2, with a tentative D call TRBD1 (6 bases). Germline lookup yields CDR1 GTSNPN and CDR2 SVGIG (reference sequence). Trimming removed 2 bases from V and 1 base from J, with 8 bases in between. This CDR3 comprises 13 residues.

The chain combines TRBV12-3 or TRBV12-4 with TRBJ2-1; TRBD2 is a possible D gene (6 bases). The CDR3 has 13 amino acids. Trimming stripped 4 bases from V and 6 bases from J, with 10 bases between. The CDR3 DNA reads TGTGCCAGCAGTTGGGAGGTTCCCAATGAGCAGTTCTTC. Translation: CASSWEVPNEQFF.

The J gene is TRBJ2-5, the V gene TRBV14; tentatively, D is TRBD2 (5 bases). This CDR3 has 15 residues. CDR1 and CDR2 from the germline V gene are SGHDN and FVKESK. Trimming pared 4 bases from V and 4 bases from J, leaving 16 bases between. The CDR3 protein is CASSLIATPGETQYF. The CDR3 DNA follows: TGTGCCAGCAGCCTTATAGCGACCCCCGGAGAGACCCAGTACTTC. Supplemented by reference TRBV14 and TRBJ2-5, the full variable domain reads EAGVTQFPSHSVIEKGQTVTLRCDPISGHDNLYWYRRVMGKEIKFLLHFVKESKQDESGMPNNRFLAERTGGTYSTLKVQPAELEDSGVYFCASSLIATPGETQYFGPGTRLLVL.